The text below deals with one T cell receptor (beta chain). The antigen is undetermined. Sequence at one end of the junction differs from germline and may be a read error. The sample originates from a study of T cell responses to AZD1222 COVID-19 vaccine. Study-wide points: Possibly, clonal diversity was underestimated; donors were largely white British and included more females. Repertoire sampling happened only post peak T cell response. Spike-specific TCR depth and breadth grew after two AZD1222 doses. Only a handful of AZD1222 recipients, six or seven in all, had baseline seropositivity.

Profiling relied on immunoSEQ multiplex PCR, and the TCRdb table lists in-frame clones only, not all of them. Seen here are 150,000 to 200,000 clones, over 80% observed once, and the top ten hold 1.5% to 2%. This CDR3 contains 13 residues. The V and J genes are TRBV23-1 and TRBJ1-1; 9 nucleotides line up with TRBD1. TRBV23-1 is designated an ORF whose function remains uncertain. The receptor was derived from an adult in good health. The sequencing here drew on peripheral blood, taken on day 0 of AZD1222 vaccination. As DNA, the CDR3 is TGCGCCAGCAGTCAATCAAAGGGACAGGGTACATCTTTT. The encoded protein is CASSQSKGQGTSF.